These 20 T cell receptor beta chains originate from one sample sequenced in a study of CD8+ T cells in alopecia areata. Sequencing templates came from extracted RNA that was reverse transcribed into cDNA. The table came from immunoSEQ multiplex PCR; TCRdb's copy has only in-frame clones and leaves some out. The table shows roughly 46,000 clones, with about three fifths occurring only once. Treatment described: oral pan-JAK inhibitor, 5-10 mg twice daily. The specimen comprised CD8+ T cells sorted from blood, sampled at week 4, from a patient treated with tofacitinib. The receptor set was obtained from a human donor with alopecia areata.

This chain links TRBV6-6 with TRBJ2-3; 8 bases agree with TRBD1. V lost 6 bases to trimming and J lost 4 bases; unmatched junction nucleotides: 9. The CDR3 covers 15 residues. Germline V lookup: CDR1 MNHNY, CDR2 SVGAGI (reference sequence). DNA for the CDR3: TGTGCCAGCAGACACTTTTCAGGGGGCCCAGATACGCAGTATTTT. Translated, it gives CASRHFSGGPDTQYF.

This clone was detected once. The J gene is TRBJ1-6, the V gene TRBV4-1, with D unclear. Germline V gene lookup returns CDR1 MGHRA and CDR2 YSYEKL. CDR3 length equals 13 residues. Deletions cut 1 base from V and 9 bases from J, with 7 bases between. The CDR3 loop reads CASSQGWGSPLHF. CDR3 in DNA: TGCGCCAGCAGCCAAGGGTGGGGTTCACCCCTCCACTTT.

The CDR3 coding sequence is TGCAGCGTATCCGGGACAGGGTACGGCTACACCTTC. This codes for CSVSGTGYGYTF. The V gene is TRBV29-1, the J gene TRBJ1-2; 9 bases are a match to TRBD1. The ends lost 6 bases at V and 8 bases at J; junction bases unmatched: 7. Germline CDR1 is SQVTM and CDR2 is ANQGSEA. The CDR3 length is 12 residues.

This chain connects TRBV29-1 to TRBJ2-7; 7 bases line up with TRBD2. The V and J ends lost 1 base and 3 bases, in that order; junction bases with no gene match: 6. The CDR3 length is 14 residues. Germline CDR1 SQVTM, CDR2 ANQGSEA. The CDR3 DNA is TGCAGCGTTGAAGGAGTATGGGGGGGCTACGAGCAGTACTTC. Amino acids: CSVEGVWGGYEQYF.

This clone showed up just a few times. V and J are TRBV4-3 and TRBJ2-1; D remains unclear. Germline values: CDR1 LGHNA, CDR2 YSLEER. The V and J ends lost 0 bases and 4 bases respectively, with 4 bases between them. The CDR3 spans 13 residues. The CDR3 coding sequence is TGCGCCAGCAGCCAAGATTATTACAATGAGCAGTTCTTC. Encoded protein: CASSQDYYNEQFF.

This clone showed up just a few times. The chain is built from TRBV29-1 and TRBJ2-7; D call uncertain. The germline V gene has CDR1 SQVTM and CDR2 ANQGSEA. V was cut by 7 bases and J by 3 bases, with 10 bases left in between. This CDR3 is built from 11 residues. The CDR3 region has the DNA TGCAGCGGTGAGGCAGGCTACGAGCAGTACTTC. Amino acids: CSGEAGYEQYF.

In DNA, the CDR3 is TGCGCCAGCAGCCTGGGACTAGCGGAGACGAACACCGGGGAGCTGTTTTTT. Protein: CASSLGLAETNTGELFF. J is TRBJ2-2 and V is TRBV5-1; 11 nucleotides align to TRBD2. Germline values: CDR1 SGHRS, CDR2 YFSETQ. The V gene end was trimmed by 4 bases and the J gene end by 0 bases; junction bases not matched to a gene: 5. The CDR3 consists of 17 residues.

The chain combines TRBV30 with TRBJ1-5; D is perhaps TRBD1 (5 bases). The CDR3 is 16 residues long. Germline values: CDR1 GTSNPN, CDR2 SVGIG (reference sequence). V was clipped by 0 bases and J by 0 bases, with 12 bases between them. The CDR3 DNA sequence: TGTGCCTGGAGTGTCCCGGACATAACTAGCAATCAGCCCCAGCATTTT. This gives the protein CAWSVPDITSNQPQHF.

The rearrangement links TRBV4-1 to TRBJ2-7; D could derive from TRBD1 or TRBD2 (5 bases each). Germline V gives CDR1 MGHRA, CDR2 YSYEKL. V lost 1 base to trimming and J lost 3 bases, with 10 bases between them. The CDR3 extends over 14 amino acids. The CDR3 sequence is CASSQGSRGYEQYF. In nucleotides, the CDR3 is TGCGCCAGCAGCCAAGGTTCGAGGGGCTACGAGCAGTACTTC.

This clone was counted once. This chain links TRBV7-6 with TRBJ2-3; 7 bases are shared with TRBD2. The CDR3 is 14 residues long. With 1 base clipped from V and 4 bases from J, the junction kept 2 bases outside the gene matches. Germline loops: CDR1 SGHVS, CDR2 FNYEAQ. CDR3 DNA sequence: TGTGCCAGCAGCTTAGTTGGGGGGGCAGATACGCAGTATTTT. Its translation: CASSLVGGADTQYF.

This chain joins TRBV29-1 and TRBJ2-2, with D possibly being TRBD2 (6 bases). The CDR3 has 13 residues. CDR1 is SQVTM and CDR2 is ANQGSEA in the germline V gene. With 2 bases removed from V and 3 bases from J, the gap between germline ends came to 7 bases. For the CDR3, the DNA is TGCAGCGTTGAAACGGGGGACACCGGGGAGCTGTTTTTT. It translates to CSVETGDTGELFF.

The CDR3 DNA reads as TGCGCCAGCAGCTCACCTCGCGGGCCTAGCACAGATACGCAGTATTTT. It codes for CASSSPRGPSTDTQYF. The chain carries TRBV5-1 and TRBJ2-3, with TRBD2 as a possible D gene (5 bases). V lost 3 bases and J lost 0, with 14 bases in between. The CDR3 is 16 amino acids. The germline V gene encodes CDR1 SGHRS and CDR2 YFSETQ. The entire variable domain, with the rest obtained from reference TRBV5-1 and TRBJ2-3, is as follows: KAGVTQTPRYLIKTRGQQVTLSCSPISGHRSVSWYQQTPGQGLQFLFEYFSETQRNKGNFPGRFSGRQFSNSRSEMNVSTLELGDSALYLCASSSPRGPSTDTQYFGPGTRLTVL.

This clone appeared once. The chain employs TRBV7-6 and TRBJ2-1; D possibly corresponds to TRBD1 (6 bases). There are 15 residues in the CDR3. Germline-derived CDR1 and CDR2 are SGHVS and FNYEAQ. Trimming left V 1 base short and J 6 bases short, with 13 bases between. CDR3 sequence reads: CASSLGTVTINEQFF. The CDR3 DNA follows: TGTGCCAGCAGCTTAGGGACAGTAACCATCAATGAGCAGTTCTTC.

The CDR3 sequence is CASSLRTGALGTEAFF. Here the CDR3 DNA reads TGTGCCAGCAGTTTACGGACAGGGGCATTAGGGACTGAAGCTTTCTTT. This sequence joins TRBV27 and TRBJ1-1, with 9 bases that match TRBD1. Losses at the gene ends were 2 bases for V and 5 bases for J; bases not matched to a gene: 9. The germline V gene has CDR1 MNHEY and CDR2 SMNVEV (reference sequence). The CDR3 totals 16 residues.

The chain links TRBV5-1 to TRBJ2-7; TRBD1 agrees at 8 bases. The CDR3 consists of 14 residues. Looked up from germline, CDR1 is SGHRS and CDR2 is YFSETQ. With V trimmed by 4 bases and J by 3 bases, 6 bases remained unmatched. CDR3 residues: CASSPTGGLYEQYF. The CDR3 DNA follows: TGCGCCAGCAGCCCAACAGGGGGGCTCTACGAGCAGTACTTC. Full variable domain (outside the CDR3, taken from reference TRBV5-1 and TRBJ2-7): KAGVTQTPRYLIKTRGQQVTLSCSPISGHRSVSWYQQTPGQGLQFLFEYFSETQRNKGNFPGRFSGRQFSNSRSEMNVSTLELGDSALYLCASSPTGGLYEQYFGPGTRLTVT.

The chain employs TRBV29-1 and TRBJ2-6; D might be TRBD1 (6 bases). Trimming removed 6 bases at V and 0 bases at J, with 15 bases between. Germline V lookup: CDR1 SQVTM, CDR2 ANQGSEA. The CDR3 is made up of 16 amino acids. The CDR3 spells CSVTGPSSSGANVLTF. CDR3 DNA: TGCAGCGTAACAGGGCCCTCTTCCTCTGGGGCCAACGTCCTGACTTTC.

The chain recombines TRBV7-2 with TRBJ1-1; possible D gene TRBD1, 5 bases. The germline V gene encodes CDR1 SGHTA and CDR2 FQGNSA. The V and J ends lost 1 base and 5 bases respectively, with 8 bases between them. There are 13 residues in the CDR3. The chain's CDR3 is CASSLGGGTEAFF. CDR3 bases: TGTGCCAGCAGCTTAGGTGGGGGAACTGAAGCTTTCTTT.

This clone was seen a handful of times. The rearrangement uses TRBV4-2 and TRBJ2-7, with D possibly being TRBD1 (5 bases). Trimming left V 5 bases short and J 2 bases short, with 7 bases between. This CDR3 is built from 12 residues. Per the germline V gene, CDR1 is LGHNA and CDR2 is YNFKEQ. The CDR3 sequence is CASSLGAYEQYF. The CDR3, as DNA: TGTGCCAGCAGCTTAGGGGCCTACGAGCAGTACTTC.

The CDR3 DNA is TGCGCCAGCGGACTTTATCAACCCCCGCTCCGCCAGGGGGACTCCTACGAGCAGTACTTC. This sequence encodes CASGLYQPPLRQGDSYEQYF. The rearrangement joins TRBV5-1 to TRBJ2-7, with 7 bases identical to TRBD1. This CDR3 is 20 amino acids long. Germline values: CDR1 SGHRS, CDR2 YFSETQ. With V trimmed by 7 bases and J by 0 bases, 25 bases remained unmatched.

The genes are TRBV27 and TRBJ2-7; perhaps TRBD1 as D (5 bases). From germline, CDR1 is MNHEY and CDR2 SMNVEV (reference sequence). Trimming took off 3 bases at V and 7 bases at J, with 10 bases between the two ends. CDR3 length: 12 amino acids. The CDR3 is CASSLWQGEQYF. DNA of the CDR3: TGTGCCAGCAGTTTGTGGCAGGGTGAGCAGTACTTC.